These 5 T cell receptor beta chains originate from one sample sequenced in a study of T cells after yellow fever vaccination. MiXCR, run by TCRdb on the 5' RACE reads, gives a single entry per CDR3 protein. The table includes some 27,000 distinct CDR3 sequences, over 5.5% detected once. The sequencing used PBMCs, either bulk or a sorted T-cell subset (CD4+, CD8+, memory, or dextramer-sorted; not recorded which), collected on the day of the yellow fever booster vaccination. The source is a man aged 25-45 years who received the YFV17D yellow fever vaccine.

The table lists this clonotype with many counts. The chain uses TRBV27 and TRBJ2-1; 7 positions agree with TRBD2. The trim removed 5 bases at V and 0 bases at J, leaving 7 bases unmatched. Germline CDR1 MNHEY, CDR2 SMNVEV (reference sequence). The CDR3 has 16 residues. The DNA of the CDR3 is TGTGCCAGCAGTCCCGGGGGGACTTCCTCCTACAATGAGCAGTTCTTC. Residues: CASSPGGTSSYNEQFF.

In this sample, this clonotype turned up many times. The chain employs TRBV28 and TRBJ1-1, with D unresolved. The germline V gene has CDR1 MDHEN and CDR2 SYDVKM. Trimming stripped 2 bases from V and 1 base from J, with 11 bases between. CDR3 length: 15 residues. CDR3 nucleotide sequence: TGTGCCAGCAGTTTACACCCGTCTCGGAACACTGAAGCTTTCTTT. Translating it yields CASSLHPSRNTEAFF.

V usage is TRBV6-4 and J usage is TRBJ2-3, with D perhaps matching TRBD2 (6 bases). Germline assignment: CDR1 MRHNA and CDR2 SNTAGT. The CDR3 is 16 amino acids. V shed 5 bases and J shed 4 bases, with 19 bases lying between them. The DNA of the CDR3 is TGTGCCAGCAGTAACAAGCCGCGATCGGGGGCAGATACGCAGTATTTT. Its protein product is CASSNKPRSGADTQYF.

This clonotype was observed at least ten times. The rearrangement links TRBV12-3 or TRBV12-4 to TRBJ2-7; no clear D gene. V was shortened by 3 bases and J by 2 bases, with 8 bases between the two germline ends. The CDR3 has 13 amino acids. CDR3 in amino acids: CASSLSRTYEQYF. In nucleotides, the CDR3 is TGTGCCAGCAGTTTGAGTAGAACCTACGAGCAGTACTTC.

A few counts support this clonotype. The gene calls are TRBV9 and TRBJ1-5; a possible D gene is TRBD1 (5 bases). Trimming took 0 bases from V and 5 from J, leaving 12 bases between them. This CDR3 region has 15 residues. Germline V lookup: CDR1 SGDLS, CDR2 YYNGEE. For the CDR3, the DNA is TGTGCCAGCAGCGTAGCTCCGACAGCAGATCAGCCCCAGCATTTT. It codes for CASSVAPTADQPQHF.